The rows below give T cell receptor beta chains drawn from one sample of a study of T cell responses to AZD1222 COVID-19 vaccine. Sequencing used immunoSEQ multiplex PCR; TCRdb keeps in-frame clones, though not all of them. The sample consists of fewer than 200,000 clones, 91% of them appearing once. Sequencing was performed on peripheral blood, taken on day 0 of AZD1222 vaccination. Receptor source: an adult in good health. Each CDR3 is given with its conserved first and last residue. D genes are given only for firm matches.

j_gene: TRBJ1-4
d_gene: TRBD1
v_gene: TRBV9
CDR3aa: CASSQGTATNEKLFF

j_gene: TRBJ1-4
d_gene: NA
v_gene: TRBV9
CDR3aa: CASSVGNRYNEKLFF

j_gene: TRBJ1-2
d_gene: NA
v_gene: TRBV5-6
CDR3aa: CASSLAGAPAYGYTF

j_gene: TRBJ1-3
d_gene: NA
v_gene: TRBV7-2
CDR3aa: CASSSMTVSGNTIYF

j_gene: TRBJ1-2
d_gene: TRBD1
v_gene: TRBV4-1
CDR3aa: CASSQGRGGNYGYTF

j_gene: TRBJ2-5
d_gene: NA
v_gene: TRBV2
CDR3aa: CASKGSSQETQYF

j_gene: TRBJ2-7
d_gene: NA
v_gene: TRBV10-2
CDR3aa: CASSEGTSYEQYF

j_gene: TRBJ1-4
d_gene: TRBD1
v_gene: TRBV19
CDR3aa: CASSMDRIQATNEKLFF

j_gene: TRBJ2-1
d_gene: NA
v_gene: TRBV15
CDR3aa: CATSRESRTLSYNEQFF

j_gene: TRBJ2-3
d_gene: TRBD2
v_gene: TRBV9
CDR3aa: CASSVGLGLAATDTQYF

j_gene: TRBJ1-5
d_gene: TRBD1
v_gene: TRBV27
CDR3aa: CASRRTGGDMYSNQPQHF

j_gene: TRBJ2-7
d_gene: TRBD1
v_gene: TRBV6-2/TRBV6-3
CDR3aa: CASSLRGPEQYF

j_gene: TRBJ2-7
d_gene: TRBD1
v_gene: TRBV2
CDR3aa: CASSARRQGVYEQYF

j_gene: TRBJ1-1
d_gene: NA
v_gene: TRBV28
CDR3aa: CASSLKLLNTEAFF

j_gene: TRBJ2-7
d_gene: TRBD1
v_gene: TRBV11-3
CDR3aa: CASSFFVGQGYEQYF

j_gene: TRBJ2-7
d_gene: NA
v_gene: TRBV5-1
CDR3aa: CASSLDRDEQYF

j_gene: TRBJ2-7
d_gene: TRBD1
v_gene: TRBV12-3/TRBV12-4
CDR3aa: CASSLGQGGKQYF

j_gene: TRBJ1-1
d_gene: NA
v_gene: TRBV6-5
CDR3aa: CASSLNGGRGTEAFF

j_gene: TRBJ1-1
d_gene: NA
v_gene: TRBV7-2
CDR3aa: CASFQRGLNTEAFF

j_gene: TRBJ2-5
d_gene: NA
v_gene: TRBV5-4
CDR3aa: CASSSQETQYF

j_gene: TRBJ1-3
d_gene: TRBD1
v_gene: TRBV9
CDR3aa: CASSAGQGEAGNTIYF

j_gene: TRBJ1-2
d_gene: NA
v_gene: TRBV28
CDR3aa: CASRGQPYGYTF

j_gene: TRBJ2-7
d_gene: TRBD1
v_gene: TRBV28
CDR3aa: CASNAAGTAYEQYF

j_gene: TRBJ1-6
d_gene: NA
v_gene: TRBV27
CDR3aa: CASSLRSRAGNSPLHF

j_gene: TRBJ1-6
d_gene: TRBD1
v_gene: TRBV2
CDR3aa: CASTRTGWGSPLHF

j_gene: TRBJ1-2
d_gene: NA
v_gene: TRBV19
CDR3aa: CASSSHRGLNGYTF

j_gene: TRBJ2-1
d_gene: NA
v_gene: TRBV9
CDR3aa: CASSTDLSYNEQFF

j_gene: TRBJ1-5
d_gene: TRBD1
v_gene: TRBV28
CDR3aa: CASRRTADRGQPQHF

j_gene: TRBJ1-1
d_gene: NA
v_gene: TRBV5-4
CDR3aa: CASSYGKTEAFF

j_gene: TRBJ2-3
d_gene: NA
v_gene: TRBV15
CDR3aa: CATSRAGYTDTQYF

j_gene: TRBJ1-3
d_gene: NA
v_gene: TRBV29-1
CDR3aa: CSVEDRHGREGGNTIYF

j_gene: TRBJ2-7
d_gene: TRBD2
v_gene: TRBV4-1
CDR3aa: CASSSRTSEFYEQYF

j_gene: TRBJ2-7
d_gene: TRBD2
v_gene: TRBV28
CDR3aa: CASRPSGGVEEQYF

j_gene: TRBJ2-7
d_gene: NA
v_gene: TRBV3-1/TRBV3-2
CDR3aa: CASGEIRGAYEQYF

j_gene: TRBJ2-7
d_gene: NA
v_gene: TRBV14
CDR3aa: CASNARGLEAYEQYF